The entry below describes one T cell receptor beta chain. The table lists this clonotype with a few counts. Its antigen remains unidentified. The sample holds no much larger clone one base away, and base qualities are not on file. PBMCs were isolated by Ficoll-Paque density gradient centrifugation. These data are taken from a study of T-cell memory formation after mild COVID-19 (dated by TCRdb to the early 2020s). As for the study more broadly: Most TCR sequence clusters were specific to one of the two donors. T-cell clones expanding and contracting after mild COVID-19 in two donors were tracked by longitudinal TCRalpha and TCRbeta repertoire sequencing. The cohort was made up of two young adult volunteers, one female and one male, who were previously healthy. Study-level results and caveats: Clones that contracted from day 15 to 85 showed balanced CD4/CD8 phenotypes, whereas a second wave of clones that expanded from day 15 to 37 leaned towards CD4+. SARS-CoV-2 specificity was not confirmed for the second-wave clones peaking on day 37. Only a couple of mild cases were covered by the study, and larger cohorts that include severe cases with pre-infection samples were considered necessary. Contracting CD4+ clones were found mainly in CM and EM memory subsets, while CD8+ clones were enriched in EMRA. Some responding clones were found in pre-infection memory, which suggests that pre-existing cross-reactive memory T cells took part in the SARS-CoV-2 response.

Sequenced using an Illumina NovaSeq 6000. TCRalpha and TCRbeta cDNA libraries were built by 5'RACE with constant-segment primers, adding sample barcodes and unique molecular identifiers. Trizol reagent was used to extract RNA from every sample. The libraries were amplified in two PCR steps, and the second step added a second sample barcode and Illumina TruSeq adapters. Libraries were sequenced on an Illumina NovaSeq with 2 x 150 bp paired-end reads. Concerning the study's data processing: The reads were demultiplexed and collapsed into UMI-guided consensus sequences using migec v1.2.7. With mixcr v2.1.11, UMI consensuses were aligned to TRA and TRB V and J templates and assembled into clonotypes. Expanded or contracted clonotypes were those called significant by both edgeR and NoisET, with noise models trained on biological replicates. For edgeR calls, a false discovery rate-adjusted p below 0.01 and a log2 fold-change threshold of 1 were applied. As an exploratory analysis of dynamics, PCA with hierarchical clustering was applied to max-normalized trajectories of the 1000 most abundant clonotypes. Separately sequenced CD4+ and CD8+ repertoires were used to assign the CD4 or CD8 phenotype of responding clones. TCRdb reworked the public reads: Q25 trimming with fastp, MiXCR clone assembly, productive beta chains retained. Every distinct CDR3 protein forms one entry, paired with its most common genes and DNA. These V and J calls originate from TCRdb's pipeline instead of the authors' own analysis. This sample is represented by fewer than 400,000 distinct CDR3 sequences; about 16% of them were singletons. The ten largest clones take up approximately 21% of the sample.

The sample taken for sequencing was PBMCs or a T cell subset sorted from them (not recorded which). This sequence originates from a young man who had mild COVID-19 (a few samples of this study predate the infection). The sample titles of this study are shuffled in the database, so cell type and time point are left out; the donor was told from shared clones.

The CDR3 reads CASSLVGGFTEAFF. The nucleotides are TGTGCCAGCAGCTTGGTGGGGGGCTTCACTGAAGCTTTCTTT. The receptor chain draws on TRBV7-3 and TRBJ1-1; TRBD1 is a weak D gene call, 6 bases matching. A distance of 12 bases separates the germline ends of V and J, which lose 3 bases and 4 bases respectively. Via the germline V gene, CDR1 is SGHTA and CDR2 FQGTGA. From cysteine to phenylalanine, the CDR3 is 14 amino acids long. The CDR3 DNA has 42 bases and is translated from base 1.